The clone carrying this TCR beta chain was recorded many times. Its target is unknown. This CDR3 comprises 16 residues. After removal of 0 bases from V and 4 bases from J, the junction contained 7 bases not matched to a gene. Germline CDR1 reads SGHRS; CDR2 reads YFSETQ. This record comes from a study of neurological immune-mediated disorders. Findings of the study overall: The greatest TCR clonal expansion appeared in HTLV-1-associated myelopathy and the smallest, falling below healthy controls, in multiple sclerosis. The study found no CDR3 amino acid sequences shared by expanded clones across subjects, suggesting private repertoires in all groups.

TCRdb used MiXCR to reprocess the 5' RACE reads, holding one entry per CDR3 protein. The repertoire holds about 31,000 distinct CDR3 sequences, more than 4% seen once, with roughly 25% in the top ten. Sequences were obtained from CD4+ T cells from blood. This chain links TRBV5-1 with TRBJ2-5; 9 bases match TRBD1. This sequence originates from a woman between 40 and 55 years old in good health. DNA of the CDR3: TGCGCCAGCAGCTTGGCCGGGACAGGGCTGGGAGAGACCCAGTACTTC. Translated: CASSLAGTGLGETQYF. The whole variable domain, remainder taken from reference TRBV5-1 and TRBJ2-5, is KAGVTQTPRYLIKTRGQQVTLSCSPISGHRSVSWYQQTPGQGLQFLFEYFSETQRNKGNFPGRFSGRQFSNSRSEMNVSTLELGDSALYLCASSLAGTGLGETQYFGPGTRLLVL.